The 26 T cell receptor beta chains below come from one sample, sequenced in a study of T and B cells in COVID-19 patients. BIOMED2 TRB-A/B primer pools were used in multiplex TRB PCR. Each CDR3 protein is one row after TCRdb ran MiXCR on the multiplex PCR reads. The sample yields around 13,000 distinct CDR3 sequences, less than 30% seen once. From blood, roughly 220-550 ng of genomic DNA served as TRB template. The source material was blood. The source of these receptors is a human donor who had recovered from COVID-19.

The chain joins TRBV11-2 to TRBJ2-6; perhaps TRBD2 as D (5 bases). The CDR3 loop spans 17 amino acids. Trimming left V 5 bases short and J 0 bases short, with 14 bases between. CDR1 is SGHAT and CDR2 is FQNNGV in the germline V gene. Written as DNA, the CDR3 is TGTGCCAGCAGCCCCTCGGGGTTCGGCTCTGGGGCCAACGTCCTGACTTTC. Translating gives CASSPSGFGSGANVLTF.

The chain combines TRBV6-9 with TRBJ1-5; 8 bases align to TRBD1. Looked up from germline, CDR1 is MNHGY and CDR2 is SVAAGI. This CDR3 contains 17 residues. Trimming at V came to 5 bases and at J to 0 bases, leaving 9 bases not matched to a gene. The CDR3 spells CASSEPGQGNSNQPQHF. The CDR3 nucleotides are TGTGCCAGCAGTGAACCTGGACAGGGCAATAGCAATCAGCCCCAGCATTTT.

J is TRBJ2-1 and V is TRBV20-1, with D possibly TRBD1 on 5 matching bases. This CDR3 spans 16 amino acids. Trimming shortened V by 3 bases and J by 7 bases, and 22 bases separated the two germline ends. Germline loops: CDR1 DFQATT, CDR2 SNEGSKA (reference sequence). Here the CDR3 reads CSARVEAGNRRNEQFF. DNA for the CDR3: TGCAGTGCTAGGGTTGAGGCAGGGAATAGACGAAATGAGCAGTTCTTC.

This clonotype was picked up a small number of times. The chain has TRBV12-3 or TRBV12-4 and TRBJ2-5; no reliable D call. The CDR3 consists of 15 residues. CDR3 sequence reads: CASGFEASRQETQYF. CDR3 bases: TGTGCTAGTGGTTTCGAGGCCTCACGCCAAGAGACCCAGTACTTC.

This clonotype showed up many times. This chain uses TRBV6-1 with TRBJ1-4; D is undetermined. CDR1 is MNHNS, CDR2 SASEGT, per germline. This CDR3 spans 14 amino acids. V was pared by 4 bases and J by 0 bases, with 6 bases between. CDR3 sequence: CASSVQTTNEKLFF. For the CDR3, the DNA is TGTGCCAGCAGTGTTCAAACAACTAATGAAAAACTGTTTTTT.

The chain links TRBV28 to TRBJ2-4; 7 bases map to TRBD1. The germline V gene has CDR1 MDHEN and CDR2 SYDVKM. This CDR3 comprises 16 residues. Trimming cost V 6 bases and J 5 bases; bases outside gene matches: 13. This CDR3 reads CASSLRRDRVQNIQYF. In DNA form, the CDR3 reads TGTGCCAGCAGCCTACGCCGAGACAGGGTCCAAAACATTCAGTACTTC.

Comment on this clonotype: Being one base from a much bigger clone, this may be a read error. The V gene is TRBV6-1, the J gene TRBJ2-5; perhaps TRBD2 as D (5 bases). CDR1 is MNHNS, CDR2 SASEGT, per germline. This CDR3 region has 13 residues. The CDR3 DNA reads TGTACCAGCCGCCTGGACTCAAAAGAGACCCAGTACTTC. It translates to CTSRLDSKETQYF.

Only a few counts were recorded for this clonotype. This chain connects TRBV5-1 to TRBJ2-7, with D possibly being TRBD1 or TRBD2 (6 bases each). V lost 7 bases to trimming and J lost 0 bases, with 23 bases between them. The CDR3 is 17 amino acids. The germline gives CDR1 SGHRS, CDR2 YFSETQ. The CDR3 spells CASRADTGATSSYEQYF. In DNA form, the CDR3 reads TGCGCCAGCCGGGCCGATACGGGGGCAACAAGCTCCTACGAGCAGTACTTC.

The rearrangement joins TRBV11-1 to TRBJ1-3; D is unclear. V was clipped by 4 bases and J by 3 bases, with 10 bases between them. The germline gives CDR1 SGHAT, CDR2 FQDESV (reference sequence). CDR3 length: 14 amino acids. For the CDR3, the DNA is TGTGCCAGCAGCTCATCCCCATTTGGAAACACCATATATTTT. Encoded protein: CASSSSPFGNTIYF.

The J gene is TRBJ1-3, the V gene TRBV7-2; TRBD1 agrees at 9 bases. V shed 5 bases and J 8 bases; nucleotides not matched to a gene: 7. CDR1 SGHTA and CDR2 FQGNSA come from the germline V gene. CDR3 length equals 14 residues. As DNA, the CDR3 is TGTGCCAGCAGCCCAAGGGACAGGGTAGACACCATATATTTT. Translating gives CASSPRDRVDTIYF. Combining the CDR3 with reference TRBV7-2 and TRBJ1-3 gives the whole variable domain GAGVSQSPSNKVTEKGKDVELRCDPISGHTALYWYRQSLGQGLEFLIYFQGNSAPDKSGLPSDRFSAERTGGSVSTLTIQRTQQEDSAVYLCASSPRDRVDTIYFGEGSWLTVV.

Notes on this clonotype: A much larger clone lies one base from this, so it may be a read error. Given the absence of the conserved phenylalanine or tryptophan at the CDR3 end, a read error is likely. The CDR3, as DNA: TGTGCCAGCTCACCGCCTCAGGGGTCCTACGAGCAGTACCTC. It translates to CASSPPQGSYEQYL. The chain is built from TRBV18 and TRBJ2-7; tentatively, D is TRBD1 (6 bases). CDR1 is KGHSH and CDR2 is LQKENI in the germline V gene. V lost 3 bases to trimming and J lost 1 base, with 10 bases between them. The CDR3 has 14 residues.

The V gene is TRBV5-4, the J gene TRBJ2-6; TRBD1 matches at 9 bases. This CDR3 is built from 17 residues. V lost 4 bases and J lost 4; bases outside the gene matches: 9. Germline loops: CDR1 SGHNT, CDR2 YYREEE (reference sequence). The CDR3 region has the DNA TGTGCCAGCAGCGGTACAGGGGGCGCATCCGGGGCCAACGTCCTGACTTTC. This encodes CASSGTGGASGANVLTF.

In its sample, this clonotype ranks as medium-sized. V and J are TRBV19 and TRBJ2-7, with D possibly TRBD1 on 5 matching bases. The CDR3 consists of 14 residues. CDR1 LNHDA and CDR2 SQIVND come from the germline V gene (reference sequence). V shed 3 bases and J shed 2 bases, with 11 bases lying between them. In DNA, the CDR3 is TGTGCCAGTAGTATGGCAGGGCCGACCTACGAGCAGTACTTC. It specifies CASSMAGPTYEQYF. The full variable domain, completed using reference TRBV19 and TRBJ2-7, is DGGITQSPKYLFRKEGQNVTLSCEQNLNHDAMYWYRQDPGQGLRLIYYSQIVNDFQKGDIAEGYSVSREKKESFPLTVTSAQKNPTAFYLCASSMAGPTYEQYFGPGTRLTVT.

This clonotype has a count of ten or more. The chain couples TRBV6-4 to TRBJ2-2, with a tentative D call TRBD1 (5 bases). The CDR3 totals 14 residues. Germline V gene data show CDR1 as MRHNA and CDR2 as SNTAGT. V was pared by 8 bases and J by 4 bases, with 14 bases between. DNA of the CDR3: TGTGCCAGCCGCAGACAGTTAGGCACCGGGGAGCTGTTTTTT. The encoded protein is CASRRQLGTGELFF.

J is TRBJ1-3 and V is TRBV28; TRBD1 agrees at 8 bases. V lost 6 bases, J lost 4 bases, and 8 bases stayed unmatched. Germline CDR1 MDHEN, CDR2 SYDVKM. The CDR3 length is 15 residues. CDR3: CASRPSTGAGNTIYF. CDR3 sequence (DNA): TGTGCCAGCAGGCCGTCGACAGGGGCAGGAAACACCATATATTTT.

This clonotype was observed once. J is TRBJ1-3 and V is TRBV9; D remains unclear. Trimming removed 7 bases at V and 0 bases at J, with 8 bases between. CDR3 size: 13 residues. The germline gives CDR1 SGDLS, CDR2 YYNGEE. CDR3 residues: CASGRGSGNTIYF. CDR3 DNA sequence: TGTGCCAGCGGTCGGGGCTCTGGAAACACCATATATTTT.

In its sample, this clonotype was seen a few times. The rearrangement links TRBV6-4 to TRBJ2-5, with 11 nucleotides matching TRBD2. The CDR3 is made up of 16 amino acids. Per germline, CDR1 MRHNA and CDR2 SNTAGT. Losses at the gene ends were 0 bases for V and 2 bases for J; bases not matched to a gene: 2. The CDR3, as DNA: TGTGCCAGCAGTGACTCCCCTAGCGGGGGGCAAGAGACCCAGTACTTC. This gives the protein CASSDSPSGGQETQYF.

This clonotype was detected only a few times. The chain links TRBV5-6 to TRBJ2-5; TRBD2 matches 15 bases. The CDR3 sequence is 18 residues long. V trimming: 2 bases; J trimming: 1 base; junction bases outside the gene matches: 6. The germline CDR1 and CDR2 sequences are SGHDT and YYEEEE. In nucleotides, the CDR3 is TGTGCCAGCAGCTTACCGGGACTAGCGGGGGGATTCCAAGAGACCCAGTACTTC. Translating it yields CASSLPGLAGGFQETQYF.

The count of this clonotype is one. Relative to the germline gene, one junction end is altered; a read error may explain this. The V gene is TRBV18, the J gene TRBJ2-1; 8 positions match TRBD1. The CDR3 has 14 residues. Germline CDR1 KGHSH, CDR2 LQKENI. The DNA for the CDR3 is TGTGCCAGCTCTCTCGGACAGGGAGGTAATGAGCAGTTGTTC. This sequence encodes CASSLGQGGNEQLF.

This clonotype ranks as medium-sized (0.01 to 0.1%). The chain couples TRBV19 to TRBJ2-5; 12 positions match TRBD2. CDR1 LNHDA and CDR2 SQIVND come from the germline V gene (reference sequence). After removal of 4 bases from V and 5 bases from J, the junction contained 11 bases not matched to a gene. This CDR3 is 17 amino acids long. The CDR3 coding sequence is TGTGCCAGTAGTAGAAGCGGACTAGCGGGACTTGGGGAGACCCAGTACTTC. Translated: CASSRSGLAGLGETQYF.

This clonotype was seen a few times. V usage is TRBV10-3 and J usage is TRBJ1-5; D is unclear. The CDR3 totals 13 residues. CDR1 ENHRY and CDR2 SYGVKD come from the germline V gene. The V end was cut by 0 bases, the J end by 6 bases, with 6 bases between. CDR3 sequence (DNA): TGTGCCATCAGTGAGTCGACCGCTCAGCCCCAGCATTTT. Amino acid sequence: CAISESTAQPQHF.

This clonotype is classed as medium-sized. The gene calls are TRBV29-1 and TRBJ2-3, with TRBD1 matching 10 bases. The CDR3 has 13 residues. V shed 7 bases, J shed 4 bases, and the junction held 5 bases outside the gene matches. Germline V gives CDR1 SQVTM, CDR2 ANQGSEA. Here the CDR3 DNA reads TGCAGCGCGGGACAGGGGCACGCAGATACGCAGTATTTT. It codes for CSAGQGHADTQYF.

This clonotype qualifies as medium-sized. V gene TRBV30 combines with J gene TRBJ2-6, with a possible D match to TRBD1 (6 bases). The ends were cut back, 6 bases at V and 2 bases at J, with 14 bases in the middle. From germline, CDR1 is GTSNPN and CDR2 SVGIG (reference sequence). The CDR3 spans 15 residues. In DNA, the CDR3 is TGTGCCTGTCCCACAGGGATCGCTGGGGCCAACGTCCTGACTTTC. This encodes CACPTGIAGANVLTF.

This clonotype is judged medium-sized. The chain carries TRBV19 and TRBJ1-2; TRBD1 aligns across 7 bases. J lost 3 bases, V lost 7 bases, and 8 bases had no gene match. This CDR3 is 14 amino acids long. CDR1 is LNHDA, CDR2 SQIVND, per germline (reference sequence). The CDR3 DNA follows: TGTGCCAGTACGGGAGATGGGACAGACTATGGCTACACCTTC. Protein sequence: CASTGDGTDYGYTF.

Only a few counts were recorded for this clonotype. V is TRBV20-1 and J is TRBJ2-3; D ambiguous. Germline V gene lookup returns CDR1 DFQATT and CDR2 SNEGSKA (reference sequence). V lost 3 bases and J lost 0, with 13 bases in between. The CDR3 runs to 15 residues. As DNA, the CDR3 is TGCAGTGCTAGGCATCCATTAACTAGCACAGATACGCAGTATTTT. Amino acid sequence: CSARHPLTSTDTQYF.

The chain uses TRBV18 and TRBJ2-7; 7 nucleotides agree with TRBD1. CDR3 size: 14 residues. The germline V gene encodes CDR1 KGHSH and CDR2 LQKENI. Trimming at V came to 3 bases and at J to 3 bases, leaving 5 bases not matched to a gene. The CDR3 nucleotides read TGTGCCAGCTCACCCCCGGGACAGTTCTACGAGCAGTACTTC. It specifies CASSPPGQFYEQYF.